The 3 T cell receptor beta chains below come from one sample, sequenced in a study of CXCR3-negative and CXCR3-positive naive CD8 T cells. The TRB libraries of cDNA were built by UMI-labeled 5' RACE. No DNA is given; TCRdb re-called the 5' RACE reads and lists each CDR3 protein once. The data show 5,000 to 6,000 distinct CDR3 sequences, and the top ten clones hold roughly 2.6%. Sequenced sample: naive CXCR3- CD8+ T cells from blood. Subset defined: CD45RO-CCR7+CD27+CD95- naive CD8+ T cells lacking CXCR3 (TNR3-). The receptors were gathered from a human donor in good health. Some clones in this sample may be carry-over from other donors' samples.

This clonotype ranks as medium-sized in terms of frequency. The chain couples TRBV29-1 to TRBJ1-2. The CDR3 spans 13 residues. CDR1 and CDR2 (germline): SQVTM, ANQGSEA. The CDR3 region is CSVPVEANYGYTF. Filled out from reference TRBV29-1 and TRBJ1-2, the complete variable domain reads SAVISQKPSRDICQRGTSLTIQCQVDSQVTMMFWYRQQPGQSLTLIATANQGSEATYESGFVIDKFPISRPNLTFSTLTVSNMSPEDSSIYLCSVPVEANYGYTFGSGTRLTVV.

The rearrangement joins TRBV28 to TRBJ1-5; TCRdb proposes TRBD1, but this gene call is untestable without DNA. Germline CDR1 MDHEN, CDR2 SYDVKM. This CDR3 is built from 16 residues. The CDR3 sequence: CASSYPTGSSNQPQHF.

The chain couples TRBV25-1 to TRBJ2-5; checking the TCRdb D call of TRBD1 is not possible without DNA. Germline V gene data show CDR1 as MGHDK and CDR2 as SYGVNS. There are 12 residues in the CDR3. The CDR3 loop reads CASSGDRETQYF.